These 15 T cell receptor beta chains originate from one sample sequenced in a study of immune cell composition in non-small cell lung cancer (TCRdb year 2017). Library generation was performed with the immunoSEQ multiplex PCR assay. The table comes from immuneACCESS by way of TCRdb, which keeps in-frame sequences with V and J called. Part of the clones is missing from these tables; in studies checked, under half for an unresolved V gene and the rest for unknown reasons. The table for this sample lists 11,000 to 15,000 clones; roughly 70% of them were counted only once. Around 15% of the sample is in the top ten clones. The sequencing input was lung tumor tissue. The origin of the receptors is a human donor with non-small cell lung cancer.

The chain combines TRBV6-1 with TRBJ2-5, with D hard to call. The germline V gene has CDR1 MNHNS and CDR2 SASEGT. V dropped 1 base and J dropped 1 base, with 4 bases sitting between them. This CDR3 comprises 13 residues. The CDR3 region is CASSEVLQETQYF. CDR3 sequence (DNA): TGTGCCAGCAGTGAAGTCCTCCAAGAGACCCAGTACTTC.

J is TRBJ2-7 and V is TRBV5-1; possibly TRBD2 for D (6 bases). CDR1 and CDR2 from the germline V gene are SGHRS and YFSETQ. CDR3 length: 14 amino acids. V shed 6 bases and J shed 4 bases, with 17 bases lying between them. CDR3 sequence: CASTLGLDGYEQYF. The CDR3 region has the DNA TGCGCCAGCACCCTGGGACTGGACGGTTACGAGCAGTACTTC.

This clone has a handful of counts. This chain joins TRBV19 and TRBJ1-2; D is possibly TRBD1 (6 bases). V was pared by 9 bases and J by 8 bases, with 25 bases between. Germline V gene lookup returns CDR1 LNHDA and CDR2 SQIVND (reference sequence). The CDR3 contains 15 residues. The CDR3, as DNA: TGTGCCAGCAATTCCCGAGGGGGGGATCCTCGAGGCTACACCTTC. Its translation is CASNSRGGDPRGYTF.

This sequence joins TRBV7-2 and TRBJ2-1, with TRBD2 identical over 7 bases. The CDR3 spans 15 residues. The V gene end was trimmed by 6 bases and the J gene end by 4 bases; junction bases not matched to a gene: 9. Germline-derived CDR1 and CDR2 are SGHTA and FQGNSA. DNA of the CDR3: TGTGCCAGCAGTCGAAGCGGGACCCGTTACAATGAGCAGTTCTTC. Its translation: CASSRSGTRYNEQFF.

In DNA, the CDR3 is TGCGCCAGCAGCCCCGGGACTGAAGAGACCCAGTACTTC. This gives the protein CASSPGTEETQYF. The chain recombines TRBV5-1 with TRBJ2-5; possible D gene TRBD2, 6 bases. This CDR3 comprises 13 residues. Germline V gene sequence: CDR1 SGHRS, CDR2 YFSETQ. V lost 4 bases and J lost 3, with 10 bases in between.

This clone was detected only a few times. The gene calls are TRBV7-2 and TRBJ2-7, with D unclear. The V gene's germline CDR1 is SGHTA and CDR2 FQGNSA. Trimming removed 5 bases at V and 3 bases at J, with 5 bases between. The CDR3 is 11 amino acids. The CDR3: CASSPHYEQYF. CDR3 in DNA: TGTGCCAGCAGCCCACACTACGAGCAGTACTTC. The complete variable domain, with remaining parts taken from reference TRBV7-2 and TRBJ2-7, reads GAGVSQSPSNKVTEKGKDVELRCDPISGHTALYWYRQSLGQGLEFLIYFQGNSAPDKSGLPSDRFSAERTGGSVSTLTIQRTQQEDSAVYLCASSPHYEQYFGPGTRLTVT.

This rearrangement joins TRBV2 to TRBJ2-7; D is ambiguous. V was shortened by 2 bases and J by 3 bases, with 11 bases between the two germline ends. The CDR3 extends over 14 amino acids. CDR1 is SNHLY, CDR2 FYNNEI, per germline. CDR3: CASSELGTYYEQYF. The CDR3 bases are TGTGCCAGCAGTGAACTAGGAACCTACTACGAGCAGTACTTC.

CDR3: CASRSWELFF. Here the CDR3 DNA reads TGTGCCAGCAGGAGTTGGGAGCTGTTTTTT. The rearrangement links TRBV6-6 to TRBJ2-2; no reliable D call. V lost 6 bases and J lost 9, with 5 bases in between. CDR1 is MNHNY, CDR2 SVGAGI, per germline (reference sequence). CDR3 size: 10 residues.

This clone was counted between two and nine times. The chain has TRBV29-1 and TRBJ2-7, with 11 bases aligning to TRBD1. J was trimmed by 0 bases and V by 4 bases; bases with no gene match: 2. Germline V gene sequence: CDR1 SQVTM, CDR2 ANQGSEA. This CDR3 comprises 14 residues. CDR3 coding DNA: TGCAGCGTTGCGGGGACAGGGGGCTCCTACGAGCAGTACTTC. Amino acid sequence: CSVAGTGGSYEQYF.

The table lists this clone with a count of one. This rearrangement joins TRBV19 to TRBJ2-3; TRBD2 matches 7 bases. The V gene's germline CDR1 is LNHDA and CDR2 SQIVND (reference sequence). The CDR3 is 15 amino acids. V lost 7 bases, J lost 6 bases, and 13 bases stayed unmatched. In nucleotides, the CDR3 is TGTGCCAGTAATCGGGGCGGGAGATATACCGATACGCAGTATTTT. This encodes CASNRGGRYTDTQYF.

This clone was seen a few times. The chain uses TRBV6-5 and TRBJ1-5, with D perhaps matching TRBD1 (6 bases). The germline V gene encodes CDR1 MNHEY and CDR2 SVGAGI. CDR3 size: 16 residues. The germline V and J ends were trimmed by 0 bases and 11 bases, with 20 bases remaining between them. The CDR3 is CASSYSEDSPASSQHF. CDR3 DNA sequence: TGTGCCAGCAGTTACTCCGAGGACAGTCCGGCATCCTCCCAGCATTTT.

This clone was counted only a few times. The CDR3 loop is CASSRTPDGYTF. The CDR3 nucleotides read TGTGCCAGTAGTCGGACACCTGATGGCTACACCTTC. The V and J genes are TRBV19 and TRBJ1-2, with TRBD1 as a possible D gene (5 bases). Germline assignment: CDR1 LNHDA and CDR2 SQIVND (reference sequence). V dropped 5 bases and J dropped 6 bases, with 10 bases sitting between them. There are 12 residues in the CDR3.

Only one count was recorded for this clone. This chain connects TRBV27 to TRBJ1-1, with TRBD1 matching 7 bases. This CDR3 is 14 amino acids long. Trimming took 7 bases from V and 4 from J; bases not matched to a gene: 9. Germline assignment: CDR1 MNHEY and CDR2 SMNVEV (reference sequence). CDR3 in amino acids: CASIDRERSTEAFF. The CDR3 DNA is TGTGCCAGCATAGACAGGGAGCGTAGCACTGAAGCTTTCTTT.

The chain carries TRBV5-6 and TRBJ1-2; no firm D call. V was clipped by 4 bases and J by 3 bases, with 22 bases between them. The CDR3 length is 17 residues. The germline V gene encodes CDR1 SGHDT and CDR2 YYEEEE. The CDR3 coding sequence is TGTGCCAGCAGCCTAGGCCTAATCGGTAGAGAATACTATGGCTACACCTTC. This sequence encodes CASSLGLIGREYYGYTF.

The chain couples TRBV6-5 to TRBJ1-1; 7 bases align to TRBD1. CDR3 length: 13 amino acids. Looked up from germline, CDR1 is MNHEY and CDR2 is SVGAGI. Losses at the gene ends were 2 bases for V and 5 bases for J; bases not matched to a gene: 2. This CDR3 is CASSYPDRTEAFF. The CDR3 coding sequence is TGTGCCAGCAGTTACCCGGACAGGACTGAAGCTTTCTTT.